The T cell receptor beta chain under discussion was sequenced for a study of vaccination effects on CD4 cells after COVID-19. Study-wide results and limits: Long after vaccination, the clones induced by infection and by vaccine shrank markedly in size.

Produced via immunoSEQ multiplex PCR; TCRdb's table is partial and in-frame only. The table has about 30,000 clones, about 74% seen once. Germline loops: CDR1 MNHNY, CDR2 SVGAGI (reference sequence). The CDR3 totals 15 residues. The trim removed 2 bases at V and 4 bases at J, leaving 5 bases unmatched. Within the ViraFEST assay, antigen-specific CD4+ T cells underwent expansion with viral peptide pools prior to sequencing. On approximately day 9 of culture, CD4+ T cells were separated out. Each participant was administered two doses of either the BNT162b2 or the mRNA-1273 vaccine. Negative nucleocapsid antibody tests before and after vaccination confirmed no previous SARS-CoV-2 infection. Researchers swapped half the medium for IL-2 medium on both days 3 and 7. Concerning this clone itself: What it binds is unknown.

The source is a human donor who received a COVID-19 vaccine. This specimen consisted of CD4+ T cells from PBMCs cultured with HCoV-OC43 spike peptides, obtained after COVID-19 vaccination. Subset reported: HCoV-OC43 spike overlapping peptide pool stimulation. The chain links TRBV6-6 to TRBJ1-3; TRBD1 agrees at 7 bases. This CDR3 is CASSYGRGEGNTIYF. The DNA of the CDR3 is TGTGCCAGCAGTTACGGCAGGGGGGAGGGAAACACCATATATTTT.